This TCR beta chain came from a study of beta chain features in type 1 diabetes. Study observations and caveats: There were fewer insertions and more deletions at the VDJ junctions of type 1 diabetes patients. Moderate but significant shortening of TCRB CDR3s was recorded in all four CD4+ subsets from Type 1 diabetes patients.

Expressed TCRB transcripts got sequenced, as all isolated RNA was reverse transcribed. Repertoires were generated with immunoSEQ multiplex PCR, while TCRdb's copy carries only in-frame clones and drops some. The sample carries 400,000 or so clones, 8.5% to 10% recorded once. Germline V gives CDR1 SGHVS, CDR2 FNYEAQ. Deletions cut 1 base from V and 7 bases from J, with 8 bases between. The CDR3 spans 13 residues. The sample holds a few counts of this clone. What it binds is unknown. The sample taken for sequencing was central memory CD4+ T cells from blood. The rearrangement links TRBV7-6 to TRBJ1-5, with D unclear. The clonotype was recovered from a man aged 30-40 years with type 1 diabetes. The CDR3 here is CASSLEAGQPQHF. The DNA for the CDR3 is TGTGCCAGCAGCTTAGAGGCGGGACAGCCCCAGCATTTT.